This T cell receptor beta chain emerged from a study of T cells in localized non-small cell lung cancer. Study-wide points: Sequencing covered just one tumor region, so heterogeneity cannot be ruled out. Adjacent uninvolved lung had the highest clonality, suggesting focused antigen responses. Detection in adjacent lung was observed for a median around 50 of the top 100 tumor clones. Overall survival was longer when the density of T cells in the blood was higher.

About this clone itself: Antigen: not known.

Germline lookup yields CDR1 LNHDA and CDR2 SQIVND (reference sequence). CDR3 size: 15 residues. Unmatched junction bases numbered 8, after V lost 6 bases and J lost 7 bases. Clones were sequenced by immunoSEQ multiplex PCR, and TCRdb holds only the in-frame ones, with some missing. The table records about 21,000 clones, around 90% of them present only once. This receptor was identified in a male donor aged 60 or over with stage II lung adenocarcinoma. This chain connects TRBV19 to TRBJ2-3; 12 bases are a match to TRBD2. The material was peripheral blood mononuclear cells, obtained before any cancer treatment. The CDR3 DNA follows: TGTGCCAGTAGCTTACTAGCGGGAGGCACGTATACGCAGTATTTT. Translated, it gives CASSLLAGGTYTQYF.